These 24 T cell receptor beta chains originate from one sample sequenced in a study of immune evolution from preneoplasia to lung adenocarcinoma. Sequencing was performed with immunoSEQ multiplex PCR; in TCRdb, only in-frame clones are kept and a portion is missing. The sample lists roughly 9,000 clones; 75% to 90% were seen once. The sample was FFPE minimally invasive lung adenocarcinoma tissue. The receptors shown here come from a donor older than 65 with lung adenocarcinoma.

The genes are TRBV28 and TRBJ2-5; no firm D call. Gene TRBJ2-7 matches the end of the DNA better, so the J call may be wrong. The CDR3 extends over 12 amino acids. Germline values: CDR1 MDHEN, CDR2 SYDVKM. The CDR3 DNA sequence: TGTGCCAGCAGTTTAGCATTCGACGAGCAGTACTTC. Residues: CASSLAFDEQYF.

The chain couples TRBV30 to TRBJ2-1, with 7 bases lining up with TRBD2. Germline V gives CDR1 GTSNPN, CDR2 SVGIG (reference sequence). V shed 0 bases and J 6 bases; nucleotides not matched to a gene: 5. This CDR3 has 14 amino acids. Here the CDR3 reads CAWSVGGFPNEQFF. The DNA for the CDR3 is TGTGCCTGGAGTGTGGGGGGGTTCCCCAATGAGCAGTTCTTC.

This rearrangement joins TRBV15 to TRBJ2-7; D might be TRBD1 (6 bases). Germline CDR1 and CDR2: LNHNV and YYDKDF (reference sequence). V was trimmed by 3 bases and J by 1 base, leaving 7 bases between them. The CDR3 length is 13 residues. The CDR3: CATSSGQSYEQYF. DNA for the CDR3: TGTGCCACCAGCAGTGGACAGTCCTACGAGCAGTACTTC.

The chain couples TRBV28 to TRBJ1-5; D is unresolved. The CDR3 contains 11 residues. Germline-derived CDR1 and CDR2 are MDHEN and SYDVKM. Trimming removed 5 bases at V and 9 bases at J, with 8 bases between. The CDR3 sequence is CASSPLGPQHF. The CDR3 bases are TGTGCCAGCAGTCCCCTTGGGCCCCAGCATTTT.

This chain uses TRBV11-2 with TRBJ1-1; 9 nucleotides match TRBD1. The CDR3 extends over 18 amino acids. V shed 5 bases, J shed 6 bases, and the junction held 19 bases outside the gene matches. The germline V gene encodes CDR1 SGHAT and CDR2 FQNNGV. The CDR3: CASSPQPLTGTGKSEAFF. For the CDR3, the DNA is TGTGCCAGCAGCCCCCAGCCCCTCACCGGGACAGGGAAGTCTGAAGCTTTCTTT.

The chain couples TRBV5-4 to TRBJ2-2; no definite D call. The V gene's germline CDR1 is SGHNT and CDR2 YYREEE (reference sequence). V lost 4 bases and J lost 4, with 11 bases in between. The CDR3 contains 14 residues. The CDR3 loop is CASSPPQSTGELFF. For the CDR3, the DNA is TGTGCCAGCAGCCCCCCGCAGAGCACCGGGGAGCTGTTTTTT.

The chain recombines TRBV5-6 with TRBJ1-1; D is ambiguous. The CDR3 has 13 amino acids. The germline V gene encodes CDR1 SGHDT and CDR2 YYEEEE. V shed 0 bases and J shed 5 bases, with 8 bases lying between them. CDR3 loop: CASSLGIGTEAFF. CDR3 DNA sequence: TGTGCCAGCAGCTTGGGTATCGGGACTGAAGCTTTCTTT. Based on the CDR3 plus reference TRBV5-6 and TRBJ1-1, the full variable domain is DAGVTQSPTHLIKTRGQQVTLRCSPKSGHDTVSWYQQALGQGPQFIFQYYEEEERQRGNFPDRFSGHQFPNYSSELNVNALLLGDSALYLCASSLGIGTEAFFGQGTRLTVV.

The chain employs TRBV5-1 and TRBJ2-2; 12 nucleotides align to TRBD2. Germline trimming cut 3 bases from V and 5 bases from J; bases unmatched to any gene: 14. The CDR3 sequence is 19 residues long. CDR1 and CDR2 (germline): SGHRS, YFSETQ. CDR3 sequence: CASSSFGLAGGPRTGELFF. For the CDR3, the DNA is TGCGCCAGCAGCTCGTTCGGGCTAGCGGGAGGGCCGAGGACCGGGGAGCTGTTTTTT.

The chain carries TRBV18 and TRBJ2-2, with no clear D. The CDR3 length is 14 residues. Germline V lookup: CDR1 KGHSH, CDR2 LQKENI. Trimming left V 0 bases short and J 6 bases short, with 8 bases between. This chain's CDR3 is CASSPPNGPGELFF. In DNA form, the CDR3 reads TGTGCCAGCTCACCACCGAATGGGCCCGGGGAGCTGTTTTTT.

The V and J genes are TRBV28 and TRBJ1-2; D remains ambiguous. Germline loops: CDR1 MDHEN, CDR2 SYDVKM. V dropped 6 bases and J dropped 2 bases, with 10 bases sitting between them. The CDR3 is 13 residues long. As DNA, the CDR3 is TGTGCCAGCAGCCGGTGGACCAACTATGGCTACACCTTC. Residues: CASSRWTNYGYTF.

The chain recombines TRBV10-3 with TRBJ2-3; 8 bases map to TRBD2. Germline CDR1 reads ENHRY; CDR2 reads SYGVKD. The CDR3 extends over 15 amino acids. V lost 8 bases to trimming and J lost 0 bases; unmatched junction nucleotides: 7. CDR3 loop: CAIRVREGSTDTQYF. The CDR3 DNA is TGTGCCATCCGGGTACGGGAGGGTAGCACAGATACGCAGTATTTT.

The chain employs TRBV6-5 and TRBJ2-1; D gene uncertain. Germline CDR1 and CDR2: MNHEY and SVGAGI. Deletions cut 4 bases from V and 7 bases from J, with 5 bases between. The CDR3 totals 11 residues. In DNA, the CDR3 is TGTGCCAGCAGTTTGGCGAATGAGCAGTTCTTC. Residues: CASSLANEQFF.

The CDR3 nucleotides read TGTGCCAGCAGCCCTCCCGGACTAGCGGGGCTCACAGATACGCAGTATTTT. Translating it yields CASSPPGLAGLTDTQYF. The chain joins TRBV28 to TRBJ2-3; 12 positions agree with TRBD2. Germline V gene sequence: CDR1 MDHEN, CDR2 SYDVKM. The V and J ends lost 6 bases and 2 bases, in that order; junction bases with no gene match: 9. The CDR3 is 17 residues long. The full variable domain, its missing parts supplied by reference TRBV28 and TRBJ2-3, is DVKVTQSSRYLVKRTGEKVFLECVQDMDHENMFWYRQDPGLGLRLIYFSYDVKMKEKGDIPEGYSVSREKKERFSLILESASTNQTSMYLCASSPPGLAGLTDTQYFGPGTRLTVL.

This clone was detected once. The rearrangement joins TRBV5-1 to TRBJ2-2, with D perhaps matching TRBD1 or TRBD2 (6 bases each). The CDR3 consists of 18 residues. V dropped 1 base and J dropped 2 bases, with 18 bases sitting between them. Germline-derived CDR1 and CDR2 are SGHRS and YFSETQ. The DNA of the CDR3 is TGCGCCAGCAGCTTGAGTATAACGGGGGCGTACAACACCGGGGAGCTGTTTTTT. Its translation: CASSLSITGAYNTGELFF.

As for this clone: Other DNA sequences in the sample encode the same CDR3. The chain uses TRBV28 and TRBJ2-2, with D possibly being TRBD2 (6 bases). V was shortened by 6 bases and J by 3 bases, with 11 bases between the two germline ends. The CDR3 totals 14 residues. Germline V gene lookup returns CDR1 MDHEN and CDR2 SYDVKM. CDR3 DNA sequence: TGTGCCAGCAGGAATGGGGGGTACACCGGGGAGCTGTTTTTT. It specifies CASRNGGYTGELFF.

CDR3 in amino acids: CASSPAGLVDTQYF. The CDR3, as DNA: TGCGCCAGCAGCCCAGCGGGTTTAGTAGATACGCAGTATTTT. The rearrangement uses TRBV5-1 and TRBJ2-3; perhaps TRBD2 as D (6 bases). In germline, CDR1 is SGHRS, CDR2 YFSETQ. Trimming took off 4 bases at V and 5 bases at J, with 14 bases between the two ends. The CDR3 totals 14 residues. The full variable domain, with the rest looked up from reference TRBV5-1 and TRBJ2-3, is KAGVTQTPRYLIKTRGQQVTLSCSPISGHRSVSWYQQTPGQGLQFLFEYFSETQRNKGNFPGRFSGRQFSNSRSEMNVSTLELGDSALYLCASSPAGLVDTQYFGPGTRLTVL.

This rearrangement joins TRBV28 to TRBJ1-5; 8 bases align to TRBD1. V shed 4 bases and J 5 bases; nucleotides not matched to a gene: 7. The germline CDR1 and CDR2 sequences are MDHEN and SYDVKM. The CDR3 has 15 amino acids. CDR3 sequence: CASSWGAGGHQPQHF. CDR3 nucleotide sequence: TGTGCCAGCAGTTGGGGAGCAGGGGGCCATCAGCCCCAGCATTTT.

The V gene is TRBV10-3, the J gene TRBJ1-1; 7 bases fit TRBD1. Germline CDR1 reads ENHRY; CDR2 reads SYGVKD. The CDR3 is 15 amino acids. V gave up 6 bases and J gave up 0 bases; unmatched junction bases: 7. CDR3 DNA sequence: TGTGCCATCAGCAGGACAGGAGATCTGAACACTGAAGCTTTCTTT. Translation gives CAISRTGDLNTEAFF.

This clone was picked up one time. The chain has TRBV28 and TRBJ1-1; D not certain. This CDR3 spans 12 amino acids. CDR1 and CDR2 from the germline V gene are MDHEN and SYDVKM. V lost 1 base and J 10 bases, leaving 10 bases between the germline ends. The CDR3 is CASSLSREGAFF. The CDR3 nucleotides read TGTGCCAGCAGTTTATCCCGAGAGGGAGCTTTCTTT.

The chain uses TRBV11-2 and TRBJ2-1; perhaps TRBD2 as D (5 bases). Germline assignment: CDR1 SGHAT and CDR2 FQNNGV. This CDR3 spans 15 amino acids. V was cut by 5 bases and J by 8 bases, with 19 bases left in between. CDR3 residues: CASSPQGSPLDEQFF. The DNA for the CDR3 is TGTGCCAGCAGCCCCCAAGGGAGCCCTTTAGATGAGCAGTTCTTC.

In its sample, this clone was seen once. V is TRBV5-6 and J is TRBJ2-7; D uncertain. The V end lost 4 bases, the J end lost 6 bases, and 8 bases lay between the germline ends. Germline CDR1 SGHDT, CDR2 YYEEEE. This CDR3 spans 11 amino acids. The CDR3 coding sequence is TGTGCCAGCAGCAGACAAGGCGAGCAGTACTTC. As protein: CASSRQGEQYF. Full variable domain (outside the CDR3, taken from reference TRBV5-6 and TRBJ2-7): DAGVTQSPTHLIKTRGQQVTLRCSPKSGHDTVSWYQQALGQGPQFIFQYYEEEERQRGNFPDRFSGHQFPNYSSELNVNALLLGDSALYLCASSRQGEQYFGPGTRLTVT.

The V call is TRBV28, the J call TRBJ2-2, with no clear D. From germline, CDR1 is MDHEN and CDR2 SYDVKM. This CDR3 spans 14 amino acids. Trimming removed 7 bases from V and 0 bases from J, with 9 bases in between. This CDR3 reads CASNIDSNTGELFF. The CDR3 DNA reads TGTGCCAGCAACATTGACTCGAACACCGGGGAGCTGTTTTTT.

This chain uses TRBV11-2 with TRBJ2-5, with 7 positions matching TRBD2. V lost 7 bases and J lost 5; bases outside the gene matches: 13. In germline, CDR1 is SGHAT, CDR2 FQNNGV. The CDR3 totals 15 residues. The CDR3: CASTQRGNLGETQYF. DNA for the CDR3: TGTGCCAGCACCCAGCGGGGTAACCTCGGGGAGACCCAGTACTTC.

V gene TRBV28 combines with J gene TRBJ1-5; the D is unclear. V lost 7 bases, J lost 0 bases, and 7 bases lay in between. Germline lookup yields CDR1 MDHEN and CDR2 SYDVKM. The CDR3 extends over 13 amino acids. CDR3 in DNA: TGTGCCAGCAATTACAATAGCAATCAGCCCCAGCATTTT. It specifies CASNYNSNQPQHF.